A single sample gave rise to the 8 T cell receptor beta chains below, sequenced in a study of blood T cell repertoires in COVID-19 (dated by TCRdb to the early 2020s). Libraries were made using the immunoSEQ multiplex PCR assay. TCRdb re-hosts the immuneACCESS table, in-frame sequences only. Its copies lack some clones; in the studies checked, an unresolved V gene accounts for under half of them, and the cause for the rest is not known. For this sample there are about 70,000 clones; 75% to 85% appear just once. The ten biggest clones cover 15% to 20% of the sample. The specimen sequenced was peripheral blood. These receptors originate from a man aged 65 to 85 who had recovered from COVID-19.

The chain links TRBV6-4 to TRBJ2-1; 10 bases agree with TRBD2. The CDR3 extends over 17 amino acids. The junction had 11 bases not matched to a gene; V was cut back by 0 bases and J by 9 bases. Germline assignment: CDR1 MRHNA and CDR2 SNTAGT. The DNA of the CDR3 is TGTGCCAGCAGTGACTCTCCTAGCGGGAGCCCTACCTTTGAGCAGTTCTTC. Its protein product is CASSDSPSGSPTFEQFF.

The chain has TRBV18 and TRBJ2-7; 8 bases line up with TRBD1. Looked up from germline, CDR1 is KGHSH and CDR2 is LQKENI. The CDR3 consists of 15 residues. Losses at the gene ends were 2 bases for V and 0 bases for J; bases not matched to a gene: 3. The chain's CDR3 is CASSPRTGSSYEQYF. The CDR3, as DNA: TGTGCCAGCTCACCAAGGACAGGGAGCTCCTACGAGCAGTACTTC. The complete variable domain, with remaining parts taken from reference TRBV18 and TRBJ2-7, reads NAGVMQNPRHLVRRRGQEARLRCSPMKGHSHVYWYRQLPEEGLKFMVYLQKENIIDESGMPKERFSAEFPKEGPSILRIQQVVRGDSAAYFCASSPRTGSSYEQYFGPGTRLTVT.

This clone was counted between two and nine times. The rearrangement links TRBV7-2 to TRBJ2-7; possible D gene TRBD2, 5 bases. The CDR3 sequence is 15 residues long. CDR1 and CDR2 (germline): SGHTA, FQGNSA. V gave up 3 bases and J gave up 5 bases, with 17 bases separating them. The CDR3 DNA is TGTGCCAGCAGCTTGTACGGACGGCGGAGGAACGAGCAGTACTTC. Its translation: CASSLYGRRRNEQYF. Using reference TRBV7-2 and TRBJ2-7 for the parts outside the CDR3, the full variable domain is GAGVSQSPSNKVTEKGKDVELRCDPISGHTALYWYRQSLGQGLEFLIYFQGNSAPDKSGLPSDRFSAERTGGSVSTLTIQRTQQEDSAVYLCASSLYGRRRNEQYFGPGTRLTVT.

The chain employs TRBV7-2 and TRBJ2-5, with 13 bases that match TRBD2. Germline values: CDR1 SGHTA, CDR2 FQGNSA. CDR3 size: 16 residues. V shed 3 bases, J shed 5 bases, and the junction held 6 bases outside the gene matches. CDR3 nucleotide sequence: TGTGCCAGCAGCTTGGCGACTAGCGGGGGGTGGGAGACCCAGTACTTC. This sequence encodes CASSLATSGGWETQYF.

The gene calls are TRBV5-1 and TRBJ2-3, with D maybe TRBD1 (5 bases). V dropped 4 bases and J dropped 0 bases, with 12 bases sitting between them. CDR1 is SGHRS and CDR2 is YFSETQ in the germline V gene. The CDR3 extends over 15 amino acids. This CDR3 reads CASSPLGASTDTQYF. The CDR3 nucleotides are TGCGCCAGCAGCCCATTAGGGGCTAGCACAGATACGCAGTATTTT. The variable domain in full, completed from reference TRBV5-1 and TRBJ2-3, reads KAGVTQTPRYLIKTRGQQVTLSCSPISGHRSVSWYQQTPGQGLQFLFEYFSETQRNKGNFPGRFSGRQFSNSRSEMNVSTLELGDSALYLCASSPLGASTDTQYFGPGTRLTVL.

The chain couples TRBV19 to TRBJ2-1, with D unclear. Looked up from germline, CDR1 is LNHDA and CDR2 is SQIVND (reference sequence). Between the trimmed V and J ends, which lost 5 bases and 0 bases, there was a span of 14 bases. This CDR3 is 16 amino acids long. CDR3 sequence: CASSFLPPSSYNEQFF. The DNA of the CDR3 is TGTGCCAGTAGTTTTCTCCCCCCCAGCTCCTACAATGAGCAGTTCTTC.

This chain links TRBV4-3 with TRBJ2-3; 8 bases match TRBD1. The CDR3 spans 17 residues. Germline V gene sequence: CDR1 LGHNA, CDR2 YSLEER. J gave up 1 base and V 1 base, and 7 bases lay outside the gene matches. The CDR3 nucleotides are TGCGCCAGCAGCCAAGGGACAGGGATGGGGGGCACAGATACGCAGTATTTT. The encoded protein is CASSQGTGMGGTDTQYF.

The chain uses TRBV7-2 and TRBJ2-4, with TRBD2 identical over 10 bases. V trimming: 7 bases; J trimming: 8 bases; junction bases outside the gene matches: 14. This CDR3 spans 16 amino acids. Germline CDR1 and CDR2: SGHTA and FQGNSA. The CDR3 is CASTNWVAGGGDIQYF. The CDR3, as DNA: TGTGCCAGCACCAATTGGGTAGCGGGGGGAGGGGACATTCAGTACTTC.